These 9 T cell receptor beta chains were sequenced from one sample in a study of blood T cell repertoires in COVID-19. Some clones are missing from TCRdb's copy, which holds only in-frame ones; the method was immunoSEQ multiplex PCR. Altogether tens of thousands of clones are present, about 80% being singletons, with the ten largest covering 26%. Sequencing was carried out using peripheral blood. Receptors were obtained from a man between 60 and 75 years old with active or convalescent COVID-19.

V usage is TRBV7-9 and J usage is TRBJ2-7; TRBD2 might be the D (7 bases). This CDR3 spans 15 amino acids. Germline V CDR1 and CDR2: SEHNR, FQNEAQ (reference sequence). V was trimmed by 5 bases and J by 6 bases, leaving 20 bases between them. DNA for the CDR3: TGTGCCAGCAGCCAATGGGGCAGCGGGGACACCGAGCAGTACTTC. Its translation is CASSQWGSGDTEQYF.

The V call is TRBV6-2 or TRBV6-3, the J call TRBJ1-2, with D possibly being TRBD1 (6 bases). The CDR3 loop spans 12 amino acids. From germline, CDR1 is MNHEY and CDR2 SVGEGT. Trimming stripped 4 bases from V and 7 bases from J, with 10 bases between. CDR3 nucleotides: TGTGCCAGCAGTTTAACAGGGTTTGGCTACACCTTC. Its translation is CASSLTGFGYTF.

This clone was observed a few times. V gene TRBV27 combines with J gene TRBJ2-5; D possibly corresponds to TRBD2 (5 bases). CDR1 is MNHEY and CDR2 is SMNVEV in the germline V gene (reference sequence). V shed 3 bases and J shed 7 bases, with 15 bases lying between them. The CDR3 spans 14 residues. This chain's CDR3 is CASSLALGLGTQYF. For the CDR3, the DNA is TGTGCCAGCAGTTTGGCTCTCGGACTTGGGACCCAGTACTTC.

The CDR3 DNA follows: TGCGCCAGCAGACAGTGGGGCAACCAAGAGACCCAGTACTTC. Its protein is CASRQWGNQETQYF. The chain is built from TRBV4-1 and TRBJ2-5; TRBD1 is a possible D gene (5 bases). Trimming cost V 6 bases and J 0 bases, with 11 bases left between them. CDR1 and CDR2 (germline): MGHRA, YSYEKL. CDR3 size: 14 residues.

This chain joins TRBV28 and TRBJ2-1; the match to TRBD1 covers 8 bases. Germline V gene data show CDR1 as MDHEN and CDR2 as SYDVKM. The CDR3 extends over 14 amino acids. The ends lost 5 bases at V and 2 bases at J; junction bases unmatched: 2. CDR3: CASSGTGPYNEQFF. CDR3 coding DNA: TGTGCCAGCAGTGGGACAGGCCCCTACAATGAGCAGTTCTTC.

This clone was observed once. J is TRBJ1-4 and V is TRBV28; D ambiguous. Germline V gene sequence: CDR1 MDHEN, CDR2 SYDVKM. CDR3 size: 14 residues. V was trimmed by 2 bases and J by 4 bases, leaving 8 bases between them. DNA of the CDR3: TGTGCCAGCAGTTTAGCAGATCTTAATGAAAAACTGTTTTTT. Protein sequence: CASSLADLNEKLFF.

The V call is TRBV5-1, the J call TRBJ1-2; TRBD1 is a possible D gene (6 bases). Germline values: CDR1 SGHRS, CDR2 YFSETQ. The CDR3 runs 15 residues. V was trimmed by 2 bases and J by 4 bases, leaving 15 bases between them. In nucleotides, the CDR3 is TGCGCCAGCAGCTTTATAGAGGCAGGGGTCTATGGCTACACCTTC. Its translation: CASSFIEAGVYGYTF. The whole variable domain, remainder taken from reference TRBV5-1 and TRBJ1-2, is KAGVTQTPRYLIKTRGQQVTLSCSPISGHRSVSWYQQTPGQGLQFLFEYFSETQRNKGNFPGRFSGRQFSNSRSEMNVSTLELGDSALYLCASSFIEAGVYGYTFGSGTRLTVV.

The chain couples TRBV7-8 to TRBJ2-7; D perhaps matches TRBD1 (5 bases). V was pared by 1 base and J by 0 bases, with 7 bases between. Germline-derived CDR1 and CDR2 are SGHVS and FQNEAQ. This CDR3 contains 14 residues. CDR3 nucleotide sequence: TGTGCCAGCAGCTTAGAGGGGAACTCCTACGAGCAGTACTTC. Its protein product is CASSLEGNSYEQYF.

The V gene is TRBV5-1, the J gene TRBJ2-1, with 10 nucleotides matching TRBD2. The germline CDR1 and CDR2 sequences are SGHRS and YFSETQ. This CDR3 is 15 amino acids long. Trimming cost V 7 bases and J 7 bases; bases outside gene matches: 11. The CDR3: CASLERASGGNEQFF. The CDR3 coding sequence is TGCGCCAGCCTCGAACGGGCTAGCGGGGGAAATGAGCAGTTCTTC.